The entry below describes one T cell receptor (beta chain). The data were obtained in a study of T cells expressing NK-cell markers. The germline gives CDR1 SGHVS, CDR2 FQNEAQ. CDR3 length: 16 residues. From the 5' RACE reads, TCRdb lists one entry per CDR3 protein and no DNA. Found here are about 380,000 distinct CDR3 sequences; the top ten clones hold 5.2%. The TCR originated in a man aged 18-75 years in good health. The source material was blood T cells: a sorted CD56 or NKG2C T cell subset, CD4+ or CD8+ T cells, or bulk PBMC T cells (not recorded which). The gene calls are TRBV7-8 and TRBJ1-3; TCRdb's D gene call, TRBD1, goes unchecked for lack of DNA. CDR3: CASRHNRQGGGNTIYF.